The 8 T cell receptor beta chains presented below share a single source sample, sequenced in a study of T cell changes during pregnancy in multiple sclerosis. Method: immunoSEQ multiplex PCR; TCRdb's copy keeps in-frame clones and lacks some. The table records under 100,000 clones, approximately 89% of them present only once. Sequencing used peripheral blood, obtained in the first trimester of pregnancy. These receptors were collected from a female donor in good health, enrolled as a control in a pregnancy study.

The V call is TRBV6-6, the J call TRBJ1-1, with TRBD1 matching over 11 bases. This CDR3 has 14 amino acids. V shed 4 bases, J shed 4 bases, and the junction held 2 bases outside the gene matches. The V gene's germline CDR1 is MNHNY and CDR2 SVGAGI (reference sequence). CDR3 sequence (DNA): TGTGCCAGCAGTTTCGGGACAGGGGGCACTGAAGCTTTCTTT. As protein: CASSFGTGGTEAFF.

CDR3 protein: CAISQTGDNSPLHF. The CDR3 nucleotides read TGTGCCATCAGTCAGACAGGGGACAATTCACCCCTCCACTTT. J is TRBJ1-6 and V is TRBV10-3, with TRBD1 matching over 8 bases. Looked up from germline, CDR1 is ENHRY and CDR2 is SYGVKD. This CDR3 has 14 amino acids. V gave up 5 bases and J gave up 7 bases; unmatched junction bases: 4.

V and J are TRBV7-2 and TRBJ2-3; D might be TRBD2 (5 bases). The germline V gene encodes CDR1 SGHTA and CDR2 FQGNSA. V lost 2 bases to trimming and J lost 5 bases, with 5 bases between them. This CDR3 has 12 residues. The DNA of the CDR3 is TGTGCCAGCAGCTTAAGCGGAGATACGCAGTATTTT. The encoded protein is CASSLSGDTQYF.

CDR3 region: CASSLGTGVNEQYF. In DNA, the CDR3 is TGTGCCAGCAGCTTGGGGACAGGGGTAAACGAGCAGTACTTC. The chain couples TRBV5-5 to TRBJ2-7, with TRBD1 identical over 9 bases. The CDR3 runs 14 residues. Germline lookup yields CDR1 SGHKS and CDR2 YYEKEE (reference sequence). Trimming took 0 bases from V and 5 from J; bases not matched to a gene: 3.

V usage is TRBV6-6 and J usage is TRBJ2-7, with D possibly matching TRBD2 (5 bases). The V end lost 0 bases, the J end lost 4 bases, and 16 bases lay between the germline ends. This CDR3 contains 16 residues. Germline CDR1 reads MNHNY; CDR2 reads SVGAGI (reference sequence). The CDR3 sequence is CASSYSGVTAGYEQYF. In DNA form, the CDR3 reads TGTGCCAGCAGTTACTCCGGGGTTACCGCCGGATACGAGCAGTACTTC.

This sequence joins TRBV6-5 and TRBJ2-7, with TRBD1 matching 10 bases. The CDR3 has 15 residues. V shed 6 bases and J 5 bases; nucleotides not matched to a gene: 10. Looked up from germline, CDR1 is MNHEY and CDR2 is SVGAGI. CDR3 residues: CASSSPGQGTDEQYF. CDR3 nucleotides: TGTGCCAGCAGCTCGCCGGGACAGGGGACGGACGAGCAGTACTTC.

The chain links TRBV10-3 to TRBJ2-7; the match to TRBD1 covers 10 bases. Trimming removed 4 bases from V and 4 bases from J; junction bases left unmatched: 10. CDR1 is ENHRY, CDR2 SYGVKD, per germline. The CDR3 spans 16 residues. The CDR3, as DNA: TGTGCCATCAGTGGGGTGACAGGGGGCGTTGGATACGAGCAGTACTTC. It encodes CAISGVTGGVGYEQYF.

As to this clone: The sample carries other DNA sequences with the same CDR3. The V gene is TRBV16, the J gene TRBJ1-1; the D is unclear. This CDR3 contains 14 residues. With 0 bases removed from V and 4 bases from J, the gap between germline ends came to 9 bases. CDR1 is KGHSY and CDR2 is FQNENV in the germline V gene. This CDR3 reads CASSQSVGGTEAFF. The CDR3 DNA reads as TGTGCCAGCAGCCAATCGGTGGGAGGCACTGAAGCTTTCTTT.